This is a list of T cell receptor beta chains from one sample in a study of T cell clones after liver transplantation. Clones were read by immunoSEQ multiplex PCR, and TCRdb kept only the in-frame ones, dropping some. Of around 71,000 clones in the sample, 80% were seen once. This specimen was CD4+ T cells from blood, taken 12 months after liver transplant. The receptors originated from a human patient who received a liver transplant. Some T cells could come from the graft donor. Each CDR3 is given with its conserved first and last residue. The D gene is left open where the match is weak. Size values are once, few and many counts, or a class for expanded clones, and some rows have none.

J | size | V | D | DNA | CDR3
TRBJ2-1 | - | TRBV6-6 | TRBD1 | TGTGCCAGCAGTTACATGGGACAGCTAGCCTACAATGAGCAGTTCTTC | CASSYMGQLAYNEQFF
TRBJ2-2 | once | TRBV29-1 | - | TGCAGCGTTGTTAGGTCAGGATATTCCGGGGAGCTGTTTTTT | CSVVRSGYSGELFF
TRBJ2-5 | once | TRBV6-5 | - | TGTGCCAGCAGTTATTACCCGGAGCAGACCCAGTACTTC | CASSYYPEQTQYF
TRBJ2-6 | - | TRBV13 | - | TGTGCCAGCAGGATGGCAGGGGCTGGGGCCAACGTCCTGACTTTC | CASRMAGAGANVLTF
TRBJ2-7 | - | TRBV11-1 | TRBD1 | TGTGCCAGCAGCTCACCGGACAGGGGCCGGGTCGAGCAGTACTTC | CASSSPDRGRVEQYF
TRBJ2-7 | - | TRBV7-8 | TRBD1 | TGTGCCAGCAGCCCCTGGACAGGGACCCCACCCTACGAGCAGTACTTC | CASSPWTGTPPYEQYF
TRBJ2-7 | - | TRBV6-6 | TRBD1 | TGTGCCAGCACTGACAGACAGGGACACAACCACTACGAGCAGTACTTC | CASTDRQGHNHYEQYF
TRBJ1-2 | - | TRBV28 | TRBD1 | TGTGCCAGCAGCAACTCCGGGACAGGGTCTTACTATGGCTACACCTTC | CASSNSGTGSYYGYTF
TRBJ2-1 | - | TRBV5-1 | - | TGCGCCAGCACCCCAACTACAGGGCGGAACTACAATGAGCAGTTCTTC | CASTPTTGRNYNEQFF
TRBJ1-5 | - | TRBV19 | - | TGTGCCAGTAGTATTCGCGGGCGGAGCAATCAGCCCCAGCATTTT | CASSIRGRSNQPQHF
TRBJ2-1 | - | TRBV15 | TRBD1 | TGTGCCACCAGCAGACCTCGGACAGGCCGCGGGGAGCAGTTCTTC | CATSRPRTGRGEQFF
TRBJ2-5 | few | TRBV28 | - | TGTGCCAGCAGTCGAGGTCTACAGGGAGAGACCCAGTACTTC | CASSRGLQGETQYF
TRBJ2-7 | medium-sized | TRBV9 | TRBD1 | TGTGCCAGCAGCACCTCGGGACAGGGCTACGAGCAGTACTTC | CASSTSGQGYEQYF
TRBJ1-1 | - | TRBV7-9 | TRBD1 | TGTGCCAGCAGAAGACAGGGAGTCACTGAAGCTTTCTTT | CASRRQGVTEAFF
TRBJ2-3 | - | TRBV11-3 | TRBD2 | TGTGCCAGCAGCTTTGGCGGGAGAACAGATACGCAGTATTTT | CASSFGGRTDTQYF
TRBJ2-7 | few | TRBV7-2 | - | TGTGCCAGCAGCCCCCGGCGGGACTCCTACGAGCAGTACTTC | CASSPRRDSYEQYF
TRBJ2-7 | - | TRBV9 | TRBD2 | TGTGCCAGCAGCGTAGGGCGGGAGTTCGGCGAGCAGTACTTC | CASSVGREFGEQYF
TRBJ2-7 | - | TRBV9 | - | TGTGCCAGCAGCGCTCGGGACTTCCGGGGAAACGAGCAGTACTTC | CASSARDFRGNEQYF
TRBJ2-1 | - | TRBV7-3 | TRBD2 | TGTGCCAGCAGCCTGGCCATAGCGGGGAATGAGCAGTTCTTC | CASSLAIAGNEQFF
TRBJ1-5 | - | TRBV28 | - | TGTGCCAGCAGTTACTATAGCAATCAGCCCCAGCATTTT | CASSYYSNQPQHF
TRBJ1-5 | - | TRBV5-1 | - | TGCGCCAGCAGCCGGGATCCCGATTATAGCAATCAGCCCCAGCATTTT | CASSRDPDYSNQPQHF
TRBJ2-1 | - | TRBV5-4 | TRBD1 | TGTGCCAGCAGCCCGACAGGGGATGAGCAGTTCTTC | CASSPTGDEQFF
TRBJ1-5 | - | TRBV7-8 | TRBD1 | TGTGCCAGCAGCCAGTCAGGGGGGGTAGTTCAGCCCCAGCATTTT | CASSQSGGVVQPQHF
TRBJ2-5 | - | TRBV20-1 | - | TGCAGTGCTGCGAGCCGAAAGACCCAGTACTTC | CSAASRKTQYF
TRBJ1-1 | - | TRBV7-2 | TRBD1 | TGTGCCAGCAGCTTGGACAGGAGGACTGAAGCTTTCTTT | CASSLDRRTEAFF
TRBJ2-5 | - | TRBV9 | - | TGTGCCAGCAGCGTAGAAGGGTGGAGAGAAGAGACCCAGTACTTC | CASSVEGWREETQYF
TRBJ2-7 | few | TRBV18 | TRBD1 | TGTGCCAGCTCAGACCGGGACAGGCTCACCTACGAGCAGTACTTC | CASSDRDRLTYEQYF
TRBJ1-1 | - | TRBV5-1 | TRBD1 | TGCGCCAGCAGCCCAAAGACAGGGTTGAACACTGAAGCTTTCTTT | CASSPKTGLNTEAFF
TRBJ2-3 | - | TRBV5-4 | - | TGTGCCAGCAGCTTGGGGGTGGCAGGGCGAGGACAGTCAGATACGCAGTATTTT | CASSLGVAGRGQSDTQYF
TRBJ2-1 | - | TRBV6-5 | TRBD1 | TGTGCCAGCAGCTTCACAGGGGTATCCTACAATGAGCAGTTCTTC | CASSFTGVSYNEQFF
TRBJ2-7 | - | TRBV28 | TRBD1 | TGTGCCAGCAGTTTACTCCAGGGGGAGTACGAGCAGTACTTC | CASSLLQGEYEQYF
TRBJ2-3 | - | TRBV5-4 | - | TGTGCCAGCAGCTTGGAAGGGTGGGGGACAGATACGCAGTATTTT | CASSLEGWGTDTQYF
TRBJ2-2 | - | TRBV10-2 | - | TGCGCCAGCACTGTGACAGTAACCACCGGGGAGCTGTTTTTT | CASTVTVTTGELFF
TRBJ2-1 | - | TRBV2 | - | TGTGCCAGCAGAGAAGGGACGTCAATGAACAATGAGCAGTTCTTC | CASREGTSMNNEQFF
TRBJ2-5 | - | TRBV15 | TRBD2 | TGTGCCACCCGATTAGATAAGCGGGAGAGAGAGACCCAGTACTTC | CATRLDKRERETQYF
TRBJ2-1 | - | TRBV29-1 | - | TGCAGCGTTGAAGGCTGGGCGGACAATGAGCAGTTCTTC | CSVEGWADNEQFF
TRBJ2-7 | - | TRBV5-4 | - | TGTGCCAGCAGCTTGGCGGGGACCTACGAGCAGTACTTC | CASSLAGTYEQYF
TRBJ2-1 | - | TRBV28 | TRBD2 | TGTGCCAGCAGTTTACCTAGCGGGGGTTACAATGAGCAGTTCTTC | CASSLPSGGYNEQFF
TRBJ1-2 | - | TRBV5-1 | - | TGCGCCAGCAGCTTTGGTACCTTCGATGGCTACACCTTC | CASSFGTFDGYTF
TRBJ2-5 | once | TRBV18 | - | TGTGCCAGCTCACGTTCACAGTTACAAGAGACCCAGTACTTC | CASSRSQLQETQYF
TRBJ2-7 | few | TRBV7-3 | - | TGTGCCAGCAGCCTAGGACGGAACTACGAGCAGTACTTC | CASSLGRNYEQYF
TRBJ2-6 | once | TRBV5-1 | - | TGCGCCAGCAGCTCCAAAAGCTCTGGGGCCAACGTCCTGACTTTC | CASSSKSSGANVLTF
TRBJ1-2 | - | TRBV5-3 | TRBD1 | TGTGCCAGAAGCTTGGTGCGGGACAGGGGACCCAACTACTATGGCTACACCTTC | CARSLVRDRGPNYYGYTF
TRBJ1-2 | few | TRBV5-1 | - | TGCGCCAGCAGCTTGGGTAGGGCAAGGAACTATGGCTACACCTTC | CASSLGRARNYGYTF